Sequencing of this TCR beta chain was carried out in a study of blood T cells in healthy people across ages (dated by TCRdb to the mid-2010s). Background on the whole study: Template switching captured roughly one uniquely barcoded TCR beta cDNA molecule per two T cells in model experiments. Age-related changes in TCR beta repertoire diversity were measured in the study by deep sequencing normalized with unique cDNA molecular identifiers. The donors were split into four age groups: young (average about 15 years), middle-aged (about 40), aged (more than 60) and long-lived (roughly 80). To avoid experimental bias, donors of different ages were spread randomly across the sequencing lanes. Using the same blood draw, the study looked at two additional independent replicas of 1 million unique cDNA reads for two donors, one aged 18 to 30 and the other aged 80 or older. What the work shows at the level of the full study, not this receptor alone: Compared with the aged group, the long-lived group had more naive CD4+ T cells, fewer expanded clones and increased TCR diversity, suggesting age selection. There was a strong correlation between observed TCR beta diversity and the percentage of naive T cells measured by flow cytometry. Estimates of total diversity based on one million sequenced T cells were regarded as lower bounds and as underestimates. Bulk unsorted PBMC profiling prevented conclusive comparison of naive and antigen-experienced compartments. Because the CMV infection status of the donors was unknown, age-related changes in expanded clonotypes may potentially have been confounded. Observed TCR beta diversity per million T cells fell roughly linearly with age, and a significant reduction was already apparent by age roughly 40.

The CDR3 measures 14 amino acids from cysteine to phenylalanine. The only DNA kept is the CDR3, 42 bases in frame from the first base. Unmatched junction bases come to 11, with V trimmed by 5 bases and J by 8 bases. The CDR1 and CDR2 encoded by the germline V gene are SQVTM and ANQGSEA. The library was produced with 5' RACE. The listed sequencing device is Illumina HiSeq 2500. A second PCR of about 7 to 12 cycles was run with a J-beta primer mix and a sample-barcoded 5' primer. Each TCR beta cDNA molecule received a unique molecular identifier from a template-switch 5' adaptor carrying 12 random nucleotides. At least 3 million CDR3-containing paired-end reads were obtained from each sample. All of the RNA was converted into first-strand cDNA using the Mint cDNA synthesis kit, with a TRBC-specific oligonucleotide serving as the primer. After uracil-DNA glycosylase treatment, a first 18-cycle PCR used universal primers M1SS and BC2_uni_R on all cDNA. On the authors' methods: Each sample was normalized by randomly selecting 1 million high-quality reads, each carrying a distinct molecular identifier. Instead of being binned into consensus sequences, reads that shared molecular identifiers were thrown out. CDR3 identification, clonotype clustering and error correction used MiTCR with a Q25 quality threshold and the strictest error-elimination algorithm. A nonparametric unseen species model using Euler transformation provided a lower-bound estimate of total TCR beta diversity. Through fastp at Q25 and MiXCR, TCRdb rebuilt clones from the public reads, retaining in-frame beta chains. Rows merge per CDR3 protein into single entries with the most common DNA and genes. Clone size and V and J calls follow TCRdb, not the original study. This sample gives over 1,500,000 distinct CDR3 sequences in total; around half of them show up just once. The ten largest clones capture approximately 2.1% of the sample.

The donors were roughly 39 Caucasian individuals from Russia, aged roughly 6 to 100 years, who were systemically healthy. Ten milliliters of peripheral blood were drawn from each donor into EDTA-treated Vacutainer tubes. Ficoll-Paque density-gradient centrifugation was used to isolate PBMCs, with at least 6 million per sample. Total RNA, at least 6 micrograms per sample, was extracted from PBMCs with Trizol reagent. For every donor, an aliquot of PBMCs went through flow cytometry to measure the percentages of naive CD45RAhigh/CD27high T cells. In the case of this clonotype: What antigen it recognizes has not been identified. Base qualities are not at hand, and no much larger clone is one base apart.

This sequence was found in a woman between 40 and 55 years old in good health. The chain uses TRBV29-1 and TRBJ1-2; the central 10 bases match TRBD1. Sequences were obtained from blood. The sequenced DNA: TGCAGCGTTTCTATGACAGGGGGCGCAGGGGGCTACACCTTC. This translates into CSVSMTGGAGGYTF.